This T cell receptor (beta chain) was captured by sequencing in a study of blood T cells in healthy people across ages. This CDR3 has 13 amino acids. CDR1 and CDR2 from the germline V gene are MNHNY and SVGAGI (reference sequence). On this clonotype itself: The germline gene is not matched at one end of the junction; a read error may be the cause.

A second PCR, run for about 7 to 11 cycles, used a sample-barcoded 5' primer plus a J-beta primer mix. TCRdb passed the 5' RACE reads through MiXCR, listing each CDR3 protein once. Of 1.5 million to 2 million distinct CDR3 sequences detected, around half appear once; the ten largest clones hold around 2.1%. Sequencing was done on a sample of blood. This receptor was obtained from a woman aged 40 to 49 in good health. The rearrangement uses TRBV6-6 and TRBJ2-4; D not resolved. The CDR3 reads CVSRQADRDIQYF. DNA for the CDR3: TGTGTCAGCAGACAAGCCGACCGGGACATTCAGTACTTC.